This passage covers 2 T cell receptor beta chains from one sample sequenced in a study of shared clonotypes between healthy human individuals. The data were produced by immunoSEQ multiplex PCR, yet TCRdb's version contains in-frame clones alone and is incomplete. Of just over 2,000,000 clones detected, 90% to 95% appear once; the ten largest clones hold under 0.15%. The source material was naive CD4+ T cells sorted from blood. The subset is: CD45RA+ positively selected. The receptors stem from a man between 18 and 35 years old in good health.

This chain uses TRBV7-8 with TRBJ2-7, with TRBD1 matching 8 bases. The germline gives CDR1 SGHVS, CDR2 FQNEAQ. The CDR3 runs to 15 residues. J was trimmed by 2 bases and V by 5 bases; bases with no gene match: 8. In nucleotides, the CDR3 is TGTGCCAGCAGCCCCAGGACAGGGAACGCCTACGAGCAGTACTTC. Amino acid sequence: CASSPRTGNAYEQYF.

The chain employs TRBV6-1 and TRBJ1-4; D gene unclear. Trimming cost V 4 bases and J 4 bases, with 10 bases left between them. This CDR3 spans 14 amino acids. Per the germline V gene, CDR1 is MNHNS and CDR2 is SASEGT. CDR3 sequence (DNA): TGTGCCAGCAGTGGGGGAGGGAATAATGAAAAACTGTTTTTT. Its translation: CASSGGGNNEKLFF.